This TCR beta chain appears in the sequencing data of a study of Ad26.COV2.S vaccination and SARS-CoV-2 variants. At the level of the study: Ad26.COV2.S given intramuscularly, once or twice 56 days apart.

Data came from immunoSEQ multiplex PCR; TCRdb stores just in-frame clones and leaves some out. The sample holds some 390,000 clones, roughly nine tenths seen once. Treatment described: around 19 received Ad26.COV2.S at low or high dose, single or two shots; about 5 received placebo; per-sample allocation not given. Samples came from day 63 after the first vaccine or placebo injection. Germline V lookup: CDR1 MNHEY, CDR2 SVGAGI. The CDR3 covers 15 residues. The V end was cut by 2 bases, the J end by 3 bases, with 13 bases between. The TCR was taken from a person between 18 and 59 years old who received the Ad26.COV2.S COVID-19 vaccine or a placebo. This chain links TRBV6-5 with TRBJ2-5; D unclear. The sequences come from peripheral blood, collected in a trial of Ad26.COV2.S vaccine versus placebo. This CDR3 reads CASSYEPEHKETQYF. DNA of the CDR3: TGTGCCAGCAGTTACGAGCCGGAACACAAAGAGACCCAGTACTTC.